This TCR beta chain was identified in a study of Graves' ophthalmopathy and Graves' hyperthyroidism. Study-level background: The collection of peripheral blood took place at initial diagnosis, before any treatment. Study findings and constraints: Sensitivity of 55% to 71% and specificity of 72.22% were achieved by the model that predicted ophthalmopathy progression.

As regards this clonotype: Its antigen is unidentified.

In donors with ophthalmopathy, activity was moderate-to-severe, with CAS ≥3, NOSPECS ≥4 and duration under 3 months. The TCR beta CDR3 regions underwent amplification from RNA transcripts. HTBI-primed first-round RT-PCR preceded second-round multiplex PCR. TCRdb re-called the multiplex PCR reads through MiXCR, storing one row per CDR3 protein. The repertoire holds a few hundred thousand distinct CDR3 sequences, with about a sixth as singletons. Looked up from germline, CDR1 is GTSNPN and CDR2 is SVGIG (reference sequence). This CDR3 is 14 amino acids long. V lost 2 bases, J lost 2 bases, and 13 bases lay in between.

The rearrangement joins TRBV30 to TRBJ2-7; the D gene is possibly TRBD2 (5 bases). The sequence was obtained from an adult man with Graves' ophthalmopathy. Sequenced input: peripheral blood. CDR3 in amino acids: CAWSPSRGTYEQYF. The CDR3 coding sequence is TGTGCCTGGAGTCCCTCCCGGGGAACCTACGAGCAGTACTTC.